This TCR beta chain was obtained from a study of PD-L1 blockade in urothelial cancer. Study-wide context: Every 3 weeks, patients received intravenous atezolizumab 1,200 mg, beginning 2014. About 90% of the roughly 29 patients were men with bladder-origin urothelial cancer. Prior chemotherapy regimens per patient numbered 0 to 3.

Findings of the study overall: By 3 weeks, tumor-associated blood clones had expanded more in durable-benefit patients.

Regarding this clone: The antigen is unknown.

Germline V CDR1 and CDR2: SGHTA, FQGTGA. CDR3 length equals 18 residues. V lost 3 bases, J lost 1 base, and 9 bases stayed unmatched. Here immunoSEQ multiplex PCR was the method, and the copy in TCRdb shows in-frame clones only, minus some. This table holds 100,000 to 150,000 clones, approximately 88% found once. Time point noted: pretreatment peripheral blood. This chain joins TRBV7-3 and TRBJ2-2, with 9 bases lining up with TRBD1. The clonotype originates from a man aged 50 to 59 with urothelial cancer. This specimen was PBMCs, taken around atezolizumab (anti-PD-L1) treatment. DNA for the CDR3: TGTGCCAGCAGCTTCTACCCGACAGGGGGTCTGAACACCGGGGAGCTGTTTTTT. Amino acid sequence: CASSFYPTGGLNTGELFF. The whole variable domain, remainder taken from reference TRBV7-3 and TRBJ2-2, is GAGVSQTPSNKVTEKGKYVELRCDPISGHTALYWYRQSLGQGPEFLIYFQGTGAADDSGLPNDRFFAVRPEGSVSTLKIQRTERGDSAVYLCASSFYPTGGLNTGELFFGEGSRLTVL.